Each of the 8 T cell receptor beta chains below was sequenced from the same sample in a study of T cell responses to AZD1222 COVID-19 vaccine. Using immunoSEQ multiplex PCR, the repertoire was profiled, and TCRdb retains in-frame clones only, with some absent. The sample includes 95,000 to 130,000 clones, roughly 93% seen only once; the top ten take 2.5% to 3%. Sequenced here: peripheral blood, sampled on day 0 of AZD1222 vaccination. Every receptor here comes from an adult in good health.

The chain uses TRBV2 and TRBJ2-4, with TRBD2 matching 9 bases. From germline, CDR1 is SNHLY and CDR2 FYNNEI. V gave up 4 bases and J gave up 3 bases; unmatched junction bases: 13. The CDR3 spans 18 residues. CDR3 amino acids: CASSVGKGLAADKNIQYF. For the CDR3, the DNA is TGTGCCAGCAGTGTAGGAAAGGGACTAGCTGCGGACAAAAACATTCAGTACTTC.

The chain joins TRBV20-1 to TRBJ2-7; weak D call: TRBD2 (5 bases). CDR1 and CDR2 (germline): DFQATT, SNEGSKA (reference sequence). The CDR3 runs to 10 residues. Between the trimmed V and J ends, which lost 4 bases and 5 bases, there was a span of 6 bases. The DNA for the CDR3 is TGCAGTGCTAAGAGGGACGAGCAGTACTTC. Translating gives CSAKRDEQYF.

In this sample, this clone is medium-sized. The rearrangement links TRBV13 to TRBJ1-5; D call uncertain. Looked up from germline, CDR1 is PRHDT and CDR2 is FYEKMQ (reference sequence). V gave up 3 bases and J gave up 2 bases, with 8 bases separating them. This CDR3 is built from 14 residues. CDR3 in amino acids: CASSFGVGNQPQHF. The CDR3 nucleotides are TGTGCCAGCAGCTTCGGGGTGGGCAATCAGCCCCAGCATTTT.

This sequence joins TRBV6-4 and TRBJ1-6, with 9 bases that match TRBD1. There are 14 residues in the CDR3. CDR1 and CDR2 from the germline V gene are MRHNA and SNTAGT. Unmatched junction bases numbered 3, after V lost 5 bases and J lost 7 bases. The CDR3 DNA reads as TGTGCCAGCAGTCGGGACAGGGTCAATTCACCCCTCCACTTT. Its translation: CASSRDRVNSPLHF.

The sample holds one count of this clone. The chain employs TRBV28 and TRBJ1-4, with a tentative D call TRBD1 (5 bases). The V gene's germline CDR1 is MDHEN and CDR2 SYDVKM. Trimming cost V 6 bases and J 7 bases, with 12 bases left between them. The CDR3 contains 13 residues. The CDR3 loop is CASRITGFEKLFF. DNA of the CDR3: TGTGCCAGCAGAATAACAGGCTTTGAAAAACTGTTTTTT.

The chain combines TRBV5-6 with TRBJ2-7; possibly TRBD1 for D (6 bases). V was clipped by 1 base and J by 8 bases, with 16 bases between them. This CDR3 has 14 residues. The germline V gene has CDR1 SGHDT and CDR2 YYEEEE. CDR3 region: CASSLRQVGPKQYF. The CDR3 DNA sequence: TGTGCCAGCAGCTTGCGACAGGTGGGCCCGAAGCAGTACTTC.

The chain employs TRBV19 and TRBJ2-1; D gene uncertain. The V end lost 3 bases, the J end lost 4 bases, and 10 bases lay between the germline ends. Germline CDR1 and CDR2: LNHDA and SQIVND (reference sequence). This CDR3 has 14 residues. This CDR3 is CASSISHSYNEQFF. For the CDR3, the DNA is TGTGCCAGTAGTATCTCCCATTCATACAATGAGCAGTTCTTC.

This clone turned up a few times. The V gene is TRBV27, the J gene TRBJ2-7, with TRBD2 identical over 8 bases. The CDR3 loop spans 17 amino acids. Losses at the gene ends were 4 bases for V and 2 bases for J; bases not matched to a gene: 13. Germline CDR1 MNHEY, CDR2 SMNVEV (reference sequence). Written as DNA, the CDR3 is TGTGCCAGCAGTTACTCGGGAGGGCAACTCGTCGCCTACGAGCAGTACTTC. The encoded protein is CASSYSGGQLVAYEQYF.